Below, 5 T cell receptor beta chains from the same sample are listed, as sequenced in a study of OX40 agonist ivuxolimab in advanced cancers. Method: immunoSEQ multiplex PCR; TCRdb's copy keeps in-frame clones and lacks some. The profile shows tens of thousands of clones, about 90% of them singletons. Sequencing used CD4+ or CD8+ T cells sorted from blood, obtained in a trial of the OX40 agonist ivuxolimab. The receptors derive from an adult with an advanced solid tumor such as melanoma, head and neck, liver or kidney cancer.

The chain uses TRBV5-1 and TRBJ2-7, with no clear D. The CDR3 runs to 15 residues. The germline gives CDR1 SGHRS, CDR2 YFSETQ. V lost 0 bases and J lost 3, with 13 bases in between. The CDR3 loop is CASSLDEWQNYEQYF. In DNA, the CDR3 is TGCGCCAGCAGCTTGGACGAATGGCAGAACTACGAGCAGTACTTC.

This chain joins TRBV5-4 and TRBJ1-2, with 10 nucleotides matching TRBD1. The CDR3 has 14 amino acids. Germline CDR1 and CDR2: SGHNT and YYREEE (reference sequence). V trimming: 4 bases; J trimming: 4 bases; junction bases outside the gene matches: 4. Here the CDR3 reads CASSPGQGFYGYTF. The DNA of the CDR3 is TGTGCCAGCAGCCCGGGACAGGGGTTCTATGGCTACACCTTC.

This clone was detected only a few times. The chain joins TRBV18 to TRBJ2-7, with 7 nucleotides matching TRBD1. J lost 4 bases, V lost 4 bases, and 4 bases had no gene match. CDR1 and CDR2 (germline): KGHSH, LQKENI. The CDR3 extends over 13 amino acids. The CDR3 protein is CASSQETGYEQYF. The CDR3 nucleotides are TGTGCCAGCTCACAGGAGACAGGGTACGAGCAGTACTTC.

The chain is built from TRBV25-1 and TRBJ2-3; TRBD1 might be the D (6 bases). Germline lookup yields CDR1 MGHDK and CDR2 SYGVNS. V shed 0 bases and J shed 2 bases, with 15 bases lying between them. This CDR3 has 17 residues. The CDR3 coding sequence is TGTGCCAGCAGTGAATATGCCACGAGGGGGAACACAGATACGCAGTATTTT. Translated, it gives CASSEYATRGNTDTQYF. The entire variable domain, with the rest obtained from reference TRBV25-1 and TRBJ2-3, is as follows: EADIYQTPRYLVIGTGKKITLECSQTMGHDKMYWYQQDPGMELHLIHYSYGVNSTEKGDLSSESTVSRIRTEHFPLTLESARPSHTSQYLCASSEYATRGNTDTQYFGPGTRLTVL.

The V gene is TRBV5-1, the J gene TRBJ2-5, with 7 nucleotides matching TRBD1. The germline V gene encodes CDR1 SGHRS and CDR2 YFSETQ. This CDR3 contains 13 residues. V gave up 5 bases and J gave up 3 bases; unmatched junction bases: 4. The DNA of the CDR3 is TGCGCCAGCAGAAATCAGGGGGAAGAGACCCAGTACTTC. Translation: CASRNQGEETQYF.